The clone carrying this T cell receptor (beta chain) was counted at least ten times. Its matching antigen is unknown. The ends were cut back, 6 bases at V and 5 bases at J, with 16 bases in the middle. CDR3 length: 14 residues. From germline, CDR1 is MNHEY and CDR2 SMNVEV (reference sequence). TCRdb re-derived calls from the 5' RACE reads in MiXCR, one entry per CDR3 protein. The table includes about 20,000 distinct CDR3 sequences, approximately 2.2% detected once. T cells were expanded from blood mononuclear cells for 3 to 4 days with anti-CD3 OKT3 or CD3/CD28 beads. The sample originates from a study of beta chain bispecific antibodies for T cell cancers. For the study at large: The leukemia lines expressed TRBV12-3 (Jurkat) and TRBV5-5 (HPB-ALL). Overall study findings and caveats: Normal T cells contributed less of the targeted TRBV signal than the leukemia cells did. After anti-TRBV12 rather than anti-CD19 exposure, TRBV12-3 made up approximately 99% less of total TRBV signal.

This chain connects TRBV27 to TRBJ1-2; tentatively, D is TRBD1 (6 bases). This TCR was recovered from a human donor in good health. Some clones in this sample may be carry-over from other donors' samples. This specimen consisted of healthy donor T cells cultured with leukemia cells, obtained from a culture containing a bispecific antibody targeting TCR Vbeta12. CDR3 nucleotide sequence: TGTGCCAGCAGCCCAAGGGGGGACGGGTATGGCTACACCTTC. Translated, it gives CASSPRGDGYGYTF.